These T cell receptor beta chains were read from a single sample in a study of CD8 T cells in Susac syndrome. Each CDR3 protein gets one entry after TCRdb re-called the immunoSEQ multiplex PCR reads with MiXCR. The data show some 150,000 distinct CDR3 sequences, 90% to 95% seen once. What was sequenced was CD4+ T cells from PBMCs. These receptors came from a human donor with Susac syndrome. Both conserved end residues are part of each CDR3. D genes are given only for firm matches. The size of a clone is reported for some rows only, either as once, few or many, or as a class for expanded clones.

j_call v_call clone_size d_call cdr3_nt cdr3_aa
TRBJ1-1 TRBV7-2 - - TGTGCCAGCAGCTTTCGACAGTTTGGCACTGAAGCTTTCTTT CASSFRQFGTEAFF
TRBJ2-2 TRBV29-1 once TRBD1 TGCAGCGCCCTGACAGGGGTGAACACCGGGGAGCTGTTTTTT CSALTGVNTGELFF
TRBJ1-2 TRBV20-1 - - TGCAGTGCTACCCTCCGACAGGCTGTGAGTTATGGCTACACCTTC CSATLRQAVSYGYTF
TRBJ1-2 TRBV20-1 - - TGCAGTGCTAGAGCCCTTCAGGATTACTACACCTTC CSARALQDYYTF
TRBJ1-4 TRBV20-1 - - TGCAGTGCTAGTGGGGCTCCGTCGAGATGGGAAAAACTGTTTTTT CSASGAPSRWEKLFF
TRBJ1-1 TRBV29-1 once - TGCAGCGTGGGTGTGAACACTGAAGCTTTCTTT CSVGVNTEAFF
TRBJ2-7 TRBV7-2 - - TGTGCCAGCAGCCCGACTGCCTACGAGCAGTACTTC CASSPTAYEQYF
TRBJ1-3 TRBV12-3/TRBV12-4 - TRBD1 TGTGCCAGCAGACCAGGGACAGGGGTAACTGGAAACACCATATATTTT CASRPGTGVTGNTIYF
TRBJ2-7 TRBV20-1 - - TGCAGTGTTCCGCGGGGGCCCTCCTCCTACGAGCAGTACTTC CSVPRGPSSYEQYF
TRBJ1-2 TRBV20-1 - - TGCAGTGCTCCAGGGGAGGGGAACTATGGCTACACCTTC CSAPGEGNYGYTF
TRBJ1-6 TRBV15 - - TGTGCCACCAGCGAGCCTATCCTTCGGGCAGGGGACGATTCACCCCTCCACTTT CATSEPILRAGDDSPLHF
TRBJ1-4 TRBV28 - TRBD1 TGTGCCAGCAATCCCGGGACAGGGTTCGAAAAACTGTTTTTT CASNPGTGFEKLFF
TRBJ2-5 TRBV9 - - TGTGCCAGCAGCGTAGACGGACGGGTCCGGGAGACCCAGTACTTC CASSVDGRVRETQYF
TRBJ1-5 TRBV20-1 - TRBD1 TGCAGTGCTGGAATTACCGGGACAGCGAGCAATCAGCCCCAGCATTTT CSAGITGTASNQPQHF
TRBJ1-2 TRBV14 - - TGTGCCAGCAGCCAACTGGTAGGGGCTGGCTACACCTTC CASSQLVGAGYTF
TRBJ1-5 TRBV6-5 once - TGTGCCAGCAGTTACTCGCCAGGGCTCGATTACAATCAGCCCCAGCATTTT CASSYSPGLDYNQPQHF
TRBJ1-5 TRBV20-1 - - TGCAGTGCTAGAGATGGAGGACAGCTTAGCAATCAGCCCCAGCATTTT CSARDGGQLSNQPQHF
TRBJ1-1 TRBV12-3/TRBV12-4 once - TGTGCCAGCACCCCCCTCTGGGGTGAAGCTTTCTTT CASTPLWGEAFF
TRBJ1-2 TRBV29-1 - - TGCAGCGCCAATGAGGGGCTGATTTCTCGGGGCTACACCTTC CSANEGLISRGYTF
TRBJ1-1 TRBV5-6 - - TGTGCCAGCAGCCTAGAGACGGGACGGATGAACACTGAAGCTTTCTTT CASSLETGRMNTEAFF
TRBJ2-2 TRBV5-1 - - TGCGCCAGCAGCTTAATCCGCGACGGAGCGAACACCGGGGAGCTGTTTTTT CASSLIRDGANTGELFF
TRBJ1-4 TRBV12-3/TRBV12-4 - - TGTGCCAGCAGCACCGGACAGATCGGAGAAAAACTGTTTTTT CASSTGQIGEKLFF
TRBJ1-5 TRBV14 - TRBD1 TGTGCCAGCAGCCAAGGGAGCGGACAGGCTGAGCGCAATCAGCCCCAGCATTTT CASSQGSGQAERNQPQHF
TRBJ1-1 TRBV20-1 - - TGCAGTGCCCCCACAGCGAACACTGAAGCTTTCTTT CSAPTANTEAFF
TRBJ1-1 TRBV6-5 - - TGTGCCAGCAGTTGGGACCGGCGGGGAACTGAAGCTTTCTTT CASSWDRRGTEAFF
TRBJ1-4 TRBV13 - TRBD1 TGTGCCAGCAGCCCGCCGGGACAGGGCCAGGAAGAAAAACTGTTTTTT CASSPPGQGQEEKLFF
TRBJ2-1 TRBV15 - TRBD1 TGTGCCACCAGCAGAGACAGGGGGCCGGGTGAGCAGTTCTTC CATSRDRGPGEQFF